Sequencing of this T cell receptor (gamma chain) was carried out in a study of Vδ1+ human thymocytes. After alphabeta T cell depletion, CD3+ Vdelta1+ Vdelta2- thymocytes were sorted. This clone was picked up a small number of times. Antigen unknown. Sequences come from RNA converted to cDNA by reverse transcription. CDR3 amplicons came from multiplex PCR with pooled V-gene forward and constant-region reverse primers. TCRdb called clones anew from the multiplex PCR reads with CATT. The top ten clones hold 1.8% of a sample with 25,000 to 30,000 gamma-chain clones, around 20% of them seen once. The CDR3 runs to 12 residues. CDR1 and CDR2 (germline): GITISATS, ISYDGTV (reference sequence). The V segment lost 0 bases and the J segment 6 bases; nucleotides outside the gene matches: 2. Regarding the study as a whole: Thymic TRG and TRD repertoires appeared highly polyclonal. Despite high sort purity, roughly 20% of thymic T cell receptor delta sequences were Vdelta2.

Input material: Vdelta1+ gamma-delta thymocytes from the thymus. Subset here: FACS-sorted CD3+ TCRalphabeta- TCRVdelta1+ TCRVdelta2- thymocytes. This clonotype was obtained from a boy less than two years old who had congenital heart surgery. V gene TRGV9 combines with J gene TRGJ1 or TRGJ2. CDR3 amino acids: CALWEVAYKKLF. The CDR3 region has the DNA TGTGCCTTGTGGGAGGTGGCTTATAAGAAACTCTTT.